The 31 T cell receptor beta chains given below trace back to one sample, sequenced in a study of blood T cell repertoires in COVID-19. Only in-frame clones appear in the TCRdb table, and some are missing; sequencing was by immunoSEQ multiplex PCR. This table has 70,000 to 90,000 clones, around nine tenths appearing once. The sample consisted of PBMCs or T cells enriched from blood (not recorded which). The receptor set was obtained from a woman aged 50 to 60 with acute COVID-19.

V is TRBV7-8 and J is TRBJ2-7; D remains ambiguous. The V gene's germline CDR1 is SGHVS and CDR2 FQNEAQ. The V gene lost 5 bases and the J gene lost 2 bases, with 7 bases spanning the gap. The CDR3 sequence is 12 residues long. CDR3 protein: CASSPFTYEQYF. The CDR3 DNA follows: TGTGCCAGCAGCCCCTTTACCTACGAGCAGTACTTC.

The rearrangement joins TRBV7-6 to TRBJ2-1; D possibly corresponds to TRBD2 (6 bases). CDR1 is SGHVS and CDR2 is FNYEAQ in the germline V gene. Deletions cut 5 bases from V and 0 bases from J, with 17 bases between. CDR3 length: 17 residues. CDR3 loop: CASSIWDSPSSYNEQFF. The DNA of the CDR3 is TGTGCCAGCAGCATTTGGGACTCACCGAGCTCCTACAATGAGCAGTTCTTC.

This clone has more than one count but fewer than ten. The chain recombines TRBV6-1 with TRBJ1-2; D possibly corresponds to TRBD1 (6 bases). This CDR3 has 18 residues. The V gene lost 2 bases and the J gene lost 1 base, with 20 bases spanning the gap. Germline V lookup: CDR1 MNHNS, CDR2 SASEGT. CDR3 bases: TGTGCCAGCAGTGAATATTCGAACAGGGAATATTTTAACTATGGCTACACCTTC. Translated: CASSEYSNREYFNYGYTF.

The chain combines TRBV5-1 with TRBJ2-7, with 8 positions matching TRBD2. The CDR3 spans 15 residues. Germline V lookup: CDR1 SGHRS, CDR2 YFSETQ. Trimming cost V 0 bases and J 2 bases; bases outside gene matches: 4. CDR3 sequence reads: CASSLGGTSTYEQYF. CDR3 DNA: TGCGCCAGCAGCTTGGGGGGGACTAGTACCTACGAGCAGTACTTC.

The chain couples TRBV7-2 to TRBJ1-2; 7 bases match TRBD1. CDR1 and CDR2 (germline): SGHTA, FQGNSA. V was clipped by 2 bases and J by 8 bases; unmatched bases: 11. The CDR3 runs 15 residues. The CDR3 DNA is TGTGCCAGCAGCTTAAATCCAGGGGGATCATCCGGCTACACCTTC. Residues: CASSLNPGGSSGYTF. The variable domain in full, completed from reference TRBV7-2 and TRBJ1-2, reads GAGVSQSPSNKVTEKGKDVELRCDPISGHTALYWYRQSLGQGLEFLIYFQGNSAPDKSGLPSDRFSAERTGGSVSTLTIQRTQQEDSAVYLCASSLNPGGSSGYTFGSGTRLTVV.

This chain connects TRBV9 to TRBJ1-2, with D uncertain. The CDR3 runs 11 residues. V was clipped by 3 bases and J by 4 bases, with 4 bases between them. From germline, CDR1 is SGDLS and CDR2 YYNGEE. DNA for the CDR3: TGTGCCAGCAGCGGGCCCTATGGCTACACCTTC. Protein sequence: CASSGPYGYTF.

V usage is TRBV11-2 and J usage is TRBJ2-1, with a tentative D call TRBD2 (5 bases). Trimming took off 2 bases at V and 4 bases at J, with 15 bases between the two ends. This CDR3 contains 16 residues. CDR1 SGHAT and CDR2 FQNNGV come from the germline V gene. The CDR3 DNA reads TGTGCCAGCAGCTTATATGTGGGAGAGCGGTACAATGAGCAGTTCTTC. This translates into CASSLYVGERYNEQFF. The full variable domain, in which reference TRBV11-2 and TRBJ2-1 provide the parts outside the CDR3, is EAGVAQSPRYKIIEKRQSVAFWCNPISGHATLYWYQQILGQGPKLLIQFQNNGVVDDSQLPKDRFSAERLKGVDSTLKIQPAKLEDSAVYLCASSLYVGERYNEQFFGPGTRLTVL.

V gene TRBV18 combines with J gene TRBJ2-7; possible D gene TRBD2, 7 bases. Germline assignment: CDR1 KGHSH and CDR2 LQKENI. Trimming left V 6 bases short and J 0 bases short, with 18 bases between. The CDR3 consists of 16 residues. In DNA form, the CDR3 reads TGTGCCAGCTCCCCTTTCGGCGGGGGCGGCTCCTACGAGCAGTACTTC. As protein: CASSPFGGGGSYEQYF.

The chain carries TRBV5-1 and TRBJ1-4; D uncertain. The CDR3 length is 14 residues. Germline CDR1 is SGHRS and CDR2 is YFSETQ. V dropped 1 base and J dropped 5 bases, with 9 bases sitting between them. CDR3 coding DNA: TGCGCCAGCAGCTTGACAGTGACCAATGAAAAACTGTTTTTT. Amino acid sequence: CASSLTVTNEKLFF.

This chain uses TRBV9 with TRBJ1-2; D unclear. This CDR3 spans 13 amino acids. The ends were cut back, 0 bases at V and 8 bases at J, with 11 bases in the middle. The germline gives CDR1 SGDLS, CDR2 YYNGEE. CDR3 in DNA: TGTGCCAGCAGCGTAGGGCAGGAAAGAGGCTACACCTTC. It specifies CASSVGQERGYTF.

The CDR3 nucleotides are TGTGCCAGCAGCTTAGACAGGTCAGGCTATGGCTACACCTTC. Translating gives CASSLDRSGYGYTF. The chain links TRBV7-9 to TRBJ1-2; tentatively, D is TRBD1 (5 bases). V dropped 1 base and J dropped 4 bases, with 10 bases sitting between them. The V gene's germline CDR1 is SEHNR and CDR2 FQNEAQ (reference sequence). There are 14 residues in the CDR3.

This chain joins TRBV6-5 and TRBJ2-2, with a weak D call TRBD1 (6 bases). The CDR3 has 13 residues. In germline, CDR1 is MNHEY, CDR2 SVGAGI. Trimming shortened V by 7 bases and J by 5 bases, and 11 bases separated the two germline ends. DNA for the CDR3: TGTGCCAGCACCTACAGGGAAACCGGGGAGCTGTTTTTT. Amino acid sequence: CASTYRETGELFF.

The V and J genes are TRBV4-1 and TRBJ2-1; 10 nucleotides agree with TRBD2. Germline V lookup: CDR1 MGHRA, CDR2 YSYEKL. J gave up 2 bases and V 3 bases, and 7 bases lay outside the gene matches. The CDR3 has 17 residues. For the CDR3, the DNA is TGCGCCAGCAGCCATGGCCGGACTAGCGGTCCCTACAATGAGCAGTTCTTC. It specifies CASSHGRTSGPYNEQFF.

V is TRBV7-3 and J is TRBJ1-5; D is undetermined. CDR1 and CDR2 from the germline V gene are SGHTA and FQGTGA. The CDR3 contains 15 residues. Trimming left V 5 bases short and J 0 bases short, with 11 bases between. DNA of the CDR3: TGTGCCAGCAGCCCCCAATCCTATAGCAATCAGCCCCAGCATTTT. This codes for CASSPQSYSNQPQHF.

This clone was counted between two and nine times. This chain connects TRBV28 to TRBJ1-1, with 8 nucleotides matching TRBD1. The trim removed 5 bases at V and 4 bases at J, leaving 12 bases unmatched. This CDR3 has 16 amino acids. Per germline, CDR1 MDHEN and CDR2 SYDVKM. The CDR3 reads CASSLHPGTGGTEAFF. The CDR3 nucleotides are TGTGCCAGCAGTCTGCATCCCGGGACAGGAGGCACTGAAGCTTTCTTT.

The rearrangement uses TRBV7-2 and TRBJ2-5; D remains unclear. Germline-derived CDR1 and CDR2 are SGHTA and FQGNSA. CDR3 length: 13 amino acids. Trimming stripped 6 bases from V and 0 bases from J, with 8 bases between. The CDR3 region is CASRSDYQETQYF. CDR3 bases: TGTGCCAGCAGGAGCGATTACCAAGAGACCCAGTACTTC.

The genes are TRBV7-9 and TRBJ1-4; a weak D match, TRBD1 (5 bases). The V gene's germline CDR1 is SEHNR and CDR2 FQNEAQ (reference sequence). V shed 3 bases and J shed 8 bases, with 16 bases lying between them. The CDR3 has 15 amino acids. CDR3 region: CASSFRQTGAEKLFF. The CDR3 bases are TGTGCCAGCAGCTTTAGACAGACTGGCGCCGAAAAACTGTTTTTT.

This chain connects TRBV7-2 to TRBJ1-1; TRBD1 is a possible D gene (6 bases). The CDR3 runs 14 residues. Germline assignment: CDR1 SGHTA and CDR2 FQGNSA. Between the trimmed V and J ends, which lost 5 bases and 1 base, there was a span of 11 bases. CDR3 nucleotide sequence: TGTGCCAGCAGCCCGGTGACAGGGAACACTGAAGCTTTCTTT. This translates into CASSPVTGNTEAFF.

The chain carries TRBV5-1 and TRBJ2-7; D not certain. Trimming removed 0 bases at V and 0 bases at J, with 7 bases between. CDR1 is SGHRS and CDR2 is YFSETQ in the germline V gene. The CDR3 runs to 14 residues. The CDR3 spells CASSLEPNSYEQYF. DNA for the CDR3: TGCGCCAGCAGCTTGGAACCTAACTCCTACGAGCAGTACTTC.

V gene TRBV19 combines with J gene TRBJ1-6; no clear D. CDR1 LNHDA and CDR2 SQIVND come from the germline V gene (reference sequence). Deletions cut 5 bases from V and 13 bases from J, with 12 bases between. This CDR3 is 12 amino acids long. In DNA form, the CDR3 reads TGTGCCAGTAGTCCCACCGGGTCCCCCCTCCACTTT. Residues: CASSPTGSPLHF.

The chain combines TRBV25-1 with TRBJ2-7; D possibly corresponds to TRBD2 (5 bases). This CDR3 is built from 11 residues. CDR1 and CDR2 from the germline V gene are MGHDK and SYGVNS. The germline V and J ends were trimmed by 6 bases and 3 bases, with 6 bases remaining between them. CDR3 DNA: TGTGCCAGCAGGACTAACTACGAGCAGTACTTC. Translation: CASRTNYEQYF.

This clone was seen only once. The genes are TRBV7-3 and TRBJ2-3; 7 bases align to TRBD2. Germline CDR1 reads SGHTA; CDR2 reads FQGTGA. With 6 bases clipped from V and 1 base from J, the junction kept 1 base outside the gene matches. CDR3 length: 13 amino acids. This CDR3 reads CASRAGGTDTQYF. CDR3 bases: TGTGCCAGCAGGGCGGGAGGCACAGATACGCAGTATTTT.

This clone occurred a few times. This sample includes further DNA sequences coding for the same CDR3. The rearrangement joins TRBV12-5 to TRBJ2-2, with D unresolved. Germline CDR1 reads LGHNT; CDR2 reads FRNRAP. The V end was cut by 6 bases, the J end by 4 bases, with 6 bases between. The CDR3 length is 12 residues. The CDR3 reads CASGLLTGELFF. The DNA for the CDR3 is TGTGCTAGTGGCTTACTCACCGGGGAGCTGTTTTTT.

This clone was picked up a small number of times. This chain connects TRBV3-1 (or the pseudogene TRBV3-2) to TRBJ1-6; the D gene is possibly TRBD1 (5 bases). The V gene's germline CDR1 is LGHDT and CDR2 YNNKEL (reference sequence). The CDR3 contains 13 residues. Between the trimmed V and J ends, which lost 4 bases and 12 bases, there was a span of 13 bases. This CDR3 reads CASSPPGLIPLHF. The CDR3 DNA sequence: TGTGCCAGCAGCCCGCCGGGACTTATACCCCTCCACTTT.

This sequence joins TRBV5-4 and TRBJ2-3; D is perhaps TRBD2 (6 bases). Germline-derived CDR1 and CDR2 are SGHNT and YYREEE (reference sequence). The CDR3 has 15 amino acids. V was clipped by 4 bases and J by 4 bases, with 16 bases between them. The CDR3 region is CASSPPGGFADTQYF. In DNA, the CDR3 is TGTGCCAGCAGCCCCCCCGGGGGATTTGCAGATACGCAGTATTTT.

The V call is TRBV11-3, the J call TRBJ2-1; D perhaps matches TRBD1 (6 bases). The CDR3 spans 15 residues. Trimming removed 6 bases at V and 5 bases at J, with 17 bases between. Germline V gene sequence: CDR1 SGHNT, CDR2 YENEEA. The CDR3 is CASSPGVANNNEQFF. CDR3 DNA: TGTGCCAGCAGTCCAGGGGTAGCGAACAACAATGAGCAGTTCTTC.

The chain couples TRBV30 to TRBJ2-1; possible D gene TRBD1, 6 bases. Trimming removed 3 bases at V and 10 bases at J, with 16 bases between. This CDR3 has 13 amino acids. Germline loops: CDR1 GTSNPN, CDR2 SVGIG (reference sequence). The CDR3: CAWSQRGNEEQFF. The CDR3 DNA follows: TGTGCCTGGAGCCAGAGGGGGAATGAAGAGCAGTTCTTC.

The chain couples TRBV5-1 to TRBJ1-4, with TRBD1 identical over 7 bases. J gave up 6 bases and V 0 bases, and 5 bases lay outside the gene matches. CDR1 is SGHRS, CDR2 YFSETQ, per germline. The CDR3 is 15 amino acids. CDR3 sequence reads: CASSLGQGGDEKLFF. The CDR3 DNA reads TGCGCCAGCAGCTTGGGACAGGGAGGAGATGAAAAACTGTTTTTT.

The gene calls are TRBV7-2 and TRBJ2-3, with 7 bases lining up with TRBD2. The CDR3 is made up of 16 amino acids. V lost 5 bases, J lost 4 bases, and 12 bases stayed unmatched. CDR1 and CDR2 from the germline V gene are SGHTA and FQGNSA. The CDR3 bases are TGTGCCAGCAGCCCCCCCCTCGGTCGGGAGGCAGATACGCAGTATTTT. This gives the protein CASSPPLGREADTQYF. Using reference TRBV7-2 and TRBJ2-3 for the parts outside the CDR3, the full variable domain is GAGVSQSPSNKVTEKGKDVELRCDPISGHTALYWYRQSLGQGLEFLIYFQGNSAPDKSGLPSDRFSAERTGGSVSTLTIQRTQQEDSAVYLCASSPPLGREADTQYFGPGTRLTVL.

The chain links TRBV29-1 to TRBJ1-5; possibly TRBD1 for D (5 bases). The CDR3 extends over 13 amino acids. CDR1 is SQVTM and CDR2 is ANQGSEA in the germline V gene. The ends were cut back, 6 bases at V and 4 bases at J, with 13 bases in the middle. CDR3 amino acids: CSVIGDLNQPQHF. The CDR3 DNA is TGCAGCGTCATCGGGGACTTAAATCAGCCCCAGCATTTT.

The chain combines TRBV14 with TRBJ2-2; 8 bases are shared with TRBD2. Germline V gene sequence: CDR1 SGHDN, CDR2 FVKESK. The CDR3 totals 14 residues. Trimming removed 6 bases from V and 5 bases from J; junction bases left unmatched: 5. CDR3 in DNA: TGTGCCAGCAGACCCGGGAGGGTTACCGGGGAGCTGTTTTTT. This encodes CASRPGRVTGELFF.